Listed below are T cell receptor beta chains from one sample, sequenced in a study of blood T cell repertoires in COVID-19. Some clones are missing from TCRdb's copy, which holds only in-frame ones; the method was immunoSEQ multiplex PCR. The repertoire holds approximately 90,000 clones, roughly four fifths seen once, with 0.95% to 1.5% in the top ten. Sequencing was done on a sample of peripheral blood. These receptors originate from a woman at least 80 years old with acute or convalescent COVID-19. The CDR3 runs from the conserved cysteine through the conserved F or W. A D gene is named only where the DNA matches it firmly. Expanded clones are given a class, and other clones once, few, many or no size at all.

v_gene	abundance	d_gene	j_gene	CDR3aa	CDR3nt
TRBV27	NA	NA	TRBJ2-7	CASSLRAYEQYF	TGTGCCAGCAGCCTCCGGGCCTACGAGCAGTACTTC
TRBV2	NA	TRBD1	TRBJ2-1	CASTPPGQAGNEQFF	TGTGCCAGCACCCCCCCGGGACAGGCGGGAAATGAGCAGTTCTTC
TRBV10-2	NA	NA	TRBJ2-5	CATLLALNQETQYF	TGCGCCACCCTGCTAGCGCTTAACCAAGAGACCCAGTACTTC
TRBV5-1	NA	TRBD1	TRBJ1-3	CASRQQGPSGNTIYF	TGCGCCAGCAGACAACAGGGGCCCTCTGGAAACACCATATATTTT
TRBV24-1	NA	NA	TRBJ1-2	CATSDLAQNYGYTF	TGTGCCACCAGTGATTTAGCACAGAACTATGGCTACACCTTC
TRBV28	NA	NA	TRBJ1-2	CASSFLGATNYGYTF	TGTGCCAGCAGTTTTTTGGGGGCGACTAACTATGGCTACACCTTC
TRBV7-2	NA	NA	TRBJ2-7	CASSTGHSSYEQYF	TGTGCCAGCAGCACGGGACACAGCTCCTACGAGCAGTACTTC
TRBV29-1	few	NA	TRBJ1-2	CSVEPQGTYGYTF	TGCAGCGTAGAACCCCAGGGGACGTATGGCTACACCTTC
TRBV2	NA	TRBD2	TRBJ2-2	CASRGTRDTGELFF	TGTGCCAGCAGAGGGACTAGGGACACCGGGGAGCTGTTTTTT
TRBV5-1	NA	TRBD1	TRBJ1-3	CASSPAGTGSGNTIYF	TGCGCCAGCAGCCCCGCCGGGACAGGCTCGGGGAACACCATATATTTT
TRBV6-2/TRBV6-3	few	NA	TRBJ1-5	CASSPFLQPQHF	TGTGCCAGCAGCCCCTTCCTTCAGCCCCAGCATTTT
TRBV11-2	few	TRBD2	TRBJ2-5	CASSLSKRENRETQYF	TGTGCCAGCAGCTTATCGAAGCGGGAGAACAGGGAGACCCAGTACTTC
TRBV5-1	NA	TRBD2	TRBJ2-1	CASSPEGGRARNEQFF	TGCGCCAGCAGCCCAGAGGGCGGGAGGGCCAGGAATGAGCAGTTCTTC
TRBV6-5	NA	TRBD2	TRBJ2-7	CASRLTSGRLEQYF	TGTGCCAGCAGACTTACTAGCGGGAGACTCGAGCAGTACTTC
TRBV19	once	TRBD2	TRBJ2-1	CASSISLAGGYNEQFF	TGTGCCAGTAGTATAAGCCTAGCGGGAGGGTACAATGAGCAGTTCTTC
TRBV7-2	NA	NA	TRBJ2-1	CASGPGDRRNEQFF	TGTGCCAGCGGCCCGGGAGATCGTCGCAATGAGCAGTTCTTC
TRBV19	NA	TRBD1	TRBJ1-5	CASRRDRVNNQPQHF	TGTGCCAGTAGAAGGGACAGGGTTAACAATCAGCCCCAGCATTTT
TRBV5-1	NA	NA	TRBJ1-1	CATSREGTARNTEAFF	TGCGCCACCTCCAGGGAGGGGACGGCGCGGAACACTGAAGCTTTCTTT
TRBV5-1	few	NA	TRBJ2-7	CASSLEAGPGNEQYF	TGCGCCAGCAGCTTGGAGGCAGGCCCGGGGAACGAGCAGTACTTC
TRBV14	NA	NA	TRBJ1-1	CASSQALTGNTEAFF	TGTGCCAGCAGCCAAGCCCTGACAGGGAACACTGAAGCTTTCTTT
TRBV4-1	few	NA	TRBJ1-2	CASSQAPGGTYGYTF	TGCGCCAGCAGCCAAGCTCCGGGGGGGACCTATGGCTACACCTTC
TRBV19	NA	TRBD1	TRBJ1-5	CASSIDPGGNQPQHF	TGTGCCAGTAGTATAGATCCAGGGGGTAATCAGCCCCAGCATTTT
TRBV7-9	NA	NA	TRBJ2-5	CASAGETQYF	TGTGCCAGCGCCGGAGAGACCCAGTACTTC
TRBV9	NA	TRBD2	TRBJ2-3	CASSLSGGAVDTQYF	TGTGCCAGCAGTTTGAGCGGGGGGGCTGTAGATACGCAGTATTTT
TRBV4-1	NA	NA	TRBJ2-4	CASSQAQLAKNIQYF	TGCGCCAGCAGCCAAGCCCAATTAGCCAAAAACATTCAGTACTTC
TRBV6-5	NA	NA	TRBJ2-5	CASSYFAGAEETQYF	TGTGCCAGCAGTTACTTTGCGGGGGCGGAGGAGACCCAGTACTTC
TRBV18	NA	NA	TRBJ1-5	CASSLTGDQPQHF	TGTGCCAGCTCACTTACAGGAGATCAGCCCCAGCATTTT
TRBV19	NA	NA	TRBJ2-3	CASSIGEIDTQYF	TGTGCCAGTAGTATTGGGGAGATAGATACGCAGTATTTT
TRBV19	NA	TRBD1	TRBJ2-6	CASSTGQELSGANVLTF	TGTGCCAGTAGTACAGGACAGGAACTCTCTGGGGCCAACGTCCTGACTTTC
TRBV11-2	NA	NA	TRBJ2-7	CASSWDFSTYEQYF	TGTGCCAGCAGCTGGGACTTTTCAACCTACGAGCAGTACTTC
TRBV2	NA	NA	TRBJ1-2	CASSPDIYGYTF	TGTGCCAGCAGTCCGGACATCTATGGCTACACCTTC
TRBV6-6	NA	NA	TRBJ2-4	CASSLQTGRNIQYF	TGTGCCAGCAGCCTTCAAACAGGGAGAAACATTCAGTACTTC
TRBV15	many	TRBD2	TRBJ2-3	CATSSVGLAAWEWVTDTQYF	TGTGCCACCAGCAGTGTTGGACTAGCGGCTTGGGAATGGGTCACAGATACGCAGTATTTT
TRBV28	NA	NA	TRBJ1-2	CATRTGWENYGYTF	TGTGCCACCCGAACTGGGTGGGAGAACTATGGCTACACCTTC
TRBV7-2	once	NA	TRBJ2-1	CASSLGGGRSNEQFF	TGTGCCAGCAGCTTAGGTGGGGGCCGCTCCAATGAGCAGTTCTTC
TRBV10-1	NA	TRBD2	TRBJ2-2	CASSESGLAGVKRSGELFF	TGCGCCAGCAGTGAGTCGGGTCTAGCGGGGGTGAAAAGGTCCGGGGAGCTGTTTTTT
TRBV18	NA	NA	TRBJ1-1	CASSPQRNTEAFF	TGTGCCAGCTCACCACAGAGGAACACTGAAGCTTTCTTT
TRBV19	NA	NA	TRBJ1-2	CASSITSGGRGYTF	TGTGCCAGTAGTATTACGAGTGGAGGGAGAGGCTACACCTTC
TRBV6-5	few	NA	TRBJ1-5	CASRRSASFYQPQHF	TGTGCCAGCCGGCGAAGCGCGTCCTTCTATCAGCCCCAGCATTTT
TRBV19	NA	TRBD2	TRBJ2-1	CASSVARRESLYEQFF	TGTGCCAGTAGCGTAGCTCGGCGGGAGTCACTCTACGAGCAGTTCTTC
TRBV7-8	NA	NA	TRBJ2-2	CASSVTSAWGELFF	TGTGCCAGCAGCGTGACTAGTGCTTGGGGGGAGCTGTTTTTT